Below are 18 T cell receptor beta chains sequenced from a single sample in a study of beta chain features in type 1 diabetes (dated by TCRdb to the late 2010s). Library construction relied on the immunoSEQ multiplex PCR assay. The entire amount of isolated RNA was reverse transcribed using the High Capacity cDNA Reverse Transcription Kit, so the sequenced TCRB transcripts were expressed ones. TCRdb retrieved this table from immuneACCESS and kept in-frame rearrangements only. Not all clones are present; in checked studies, unresolved V genes account for under half, and no reason is known for the remainder. A total of a few hundred thousand clones appear in this sample, around 14% of them only once. 0.035% to 0.04% of the sample is held by the ten biggest clonotypes. Sequencing was performed on naive CD4+ T cells from blood. The cell subset or site label here, explained by the study, means: true naive CD4+ T cells. The receptors stem from a man younger than 40 in good health.

This clone was counted a few times. V and J are TRBV29-1 and TRBJ2-6; D may be TRBD1 (6 bases). Germline V lookup: CDR1 SQVTM, CDR2 ANQGSEA. The CDR3 spans 16 residues. Trimming shortened V by 7 bases and J by 2 bases, and 18 bases separated the two germline ends. This CDR3 is CSAWTPRGAGANVLTF. The CDR3 DNA reads TGCAGCGCCTGGACACCCAGGGGAGCTGGGGCCAACGTCCTGACTTTC.

The rearrangement uses TRBV7-8 and TRBJ2-7; D is undetermined. Germline V gene lookup returns CDR1 SGHVS and CDR2 FQNEAQ. With 0 bases removed from V and 3 bases from J, the gap between germline ends came to 9 bases. This CDR3 is 14 amino acids long. The CDR3 DNA reads TGTGCCAGCAGCTTAGCCATCGGATACTACGAGCAGTACTTC. Amino acids: CASSLAIGYYEQYF.

A few counts support this clone. The genes are TRBV9 and TRBJ2-7; TRBD1 matches 10 bases. V gave up 0 bases and J gave up 4 bases; unmatched junction bases: 1. This CDR3 has 14 amino acids. CDR1 is SGDLS and CDR2 is YYNGEE in the germline V gene. The CDR3, as DNA: TGTGCCAGCAGCGTAGAGGACAGGGGGTACGAGCAGTACTTC. As protein: CASSVEDRGYEQYF.

The genes are TRBV4-1 and TRBJ1-4; D gene ambiguous. CDR3 length equals 12 residues. CDR1 MGHRA and CDR2 YSYEKL come from the germline V gene. V lost 5 bases to trimming and J lost 8 bases, with 9 bases between them. The CDR3, as DNA: TGCGCCAGCAGCAAGGGATTGGAAAAACTGTTTTTT. Its protein is CASSKGLEKLFF.

V usage is TRBV5-4 and J usage is TRBJ2-7; 8 bases map to TRBD1. The CDR3 is 17 amino acids. The germline gives CDR1 SGHNT, CDR2 YYREEE (reference sequence). V lost 0 bases and J lost 0; bases outside the gene matches: 8. CDR3 coding DNA: TGTGCCAGCAGCTTGGGGCTCGGGACAGGAAGCTCCTACGAGCAGTACTTC. Amino acid sequence: CASSLGLGTGSSYEQYF.

In its sample, this clone was seen a few times. V and J are TRBV29-1 and TRBJ2-3; either TRBD1 or TRBD2 may fit D (5 bases each). The ends were cut back, 5 bases at V and 2 bases at J, with 17 bases in the middle. Germline CDR1 SQVTM, CDR2 ANQGSEA. This CDR3 is built from 15 residues. The CDR3 coding sequence is TGCAGCGTTCAGCCCGGGACGGACAACACAGATACGCAGTATTTT. Translating it yields CSVQPGTDNTDTQYF.

In this sample, this clone turned up a few times. The chain combines TRBV30 with TRBJ2-1; D may be TRBD2 (6 bases). The CDR3 sequence is 15 residues long. Trimming removed 3 bases at V and 5 bases at J, with 17 bases between. Germline V gene sequence: CDR1 GTSNPN, CDR2 SVGIG (reference sequence). For the CDR3, the DNA is TGTGCCTGGAGCTGGGGCGGGGCGGACAACAATGAGCAGTTCTTC. It specifies CAWSWGGADNNEQFF.

This clone came up a few times. V usage is TRBV6-5 and J usage is TRBJ2-5; D call uncertain. There are 14 residues in the CDR3. V lost 0 bases and J 0 bases, leaving 5 bases between the germline ends. In germline, CDR1 is MNHEY, CDR2 SVGAGI. The DNA of the CDR3 is TGTGCCAGCAGTTACTCGGGGAACCAAGAGACCCAGTACTTC. It encodes CASSYSGNQETQYF.

J is TRBJ2-2 and V is TRBV7-7; TRBD1 is a possible D gene (5 bases). Per the germline V gene, CDR1 is SSHAT and CDR2 is FNYEAQ (reference sequence). The CDR3 runs 14 residues. Trimming left V 5 bases short and J 3 bases short, with 10 bases between. CDR3: CASSPRQHTGELFF. DNA of the CDR3: TGTGCCAGCAGCCCTAGACAGCACACCGGGGAGCTGTTTTTT. The whole variable domain, remainder taken from reference TRBV7-7 and TRBJ2-2, is GAGVSQSPRYKVTKRGQDVTLRCDPISSHATLYWYQQALGQGPEFLTYFNYEAQPDKSGLPSDRFSAERPEGSISTLTIQRTEQRDSAMYRCASSPRQHTGELFFGEGSRLTVL.

The sample holds a few counts of this clone. J is TRBJ2-1 and V is TRBV4-1; no firm D call. With 2 bases removed from V and 3 bases from J, the gap between germline ends came to 5 bases. Germline V gives CDR1 MGHRA, CDR2 YSYEKL. The CDR3 is 13 residues long. CDR3 in amino acids: CASSQRHYNEQFF. The CDR3 DNA reads TGCGCCAGCAGCCAACGACACTACAATGAGCAGTTCTTC.

This clone was detected many times. The same CDR3 arises from other DNA sequences in this sample as well. CDR3 amino acids: CASSALGETQYF. In nucleotides, the CDR3 is TGTGCCAGCAGTGCTCTGGGAGAGACCCAGTACTTC. This chain links TRBV9 with TRBJ2-5; D is ambiguous. The CDR3 has 12 amino acids. Trimming shortened V by 5 bases and J by 4 bases, and 9 bases separated the two germline ends. CDR1 is SGDLS, CDR2 YYNGEE, per germline.

The chain joins TRBV7-9 to TRBJ1-5, with D possibly TRBD1 on 5 matching bases. Trimming pared 4 bases from V and 4 bases from J, leaving 11 bases between. CDR3 length: 14 amino acids. Germline V lookup: CDR1 SEHNR, CDR2 FQNEAQ (reference sequence). CDR3 sequence (DNA): TGTGCCAGCAGCTCGGGACCGTATAATCAGCCCCAGCATTTT. Amino acid sequence: CASSSGPYNQPQHF.

V usage is TRBV7-9 and J usage is TRBJ2-7, with D tentatively TRBD1 (5 bases). The ends were cut back, 0 bases at V and 3 bases at J, with 12 bases in the middle. CDR3 length: 15 residues. Germline assignment: CDR1 SEHNR and CDR2 FQNEAQ (reference sequence). The CDR3 sequence: CASSLANLGRYEQYV. The CDR3 coding sequence is TGTGCCAGCAGCTTAGCGAATTTGGGGCGCTACGAGCAGTACGTC.

V gene TRBV30 combines with J gene TRBJ1-2; unclear D gene. Per the germline V gene, CDR1 is GTSNPN and CDR2 is SVGIG (reference sequence). V was cut by 2 bases and J by 4 bases, with 11 bases left in between. The CDR3 sequence is 13 residues long. This chain's CDR3 is CAWSIGTSYGYTF. The CDR3 DNA reads as TGTGCCTGGAGTATCGGCACCTCCTATGGCTACACCTTC. Full variable domain (outside the CDR3, taken from reference TRBV30 and TRBJ1-2): SQTIHQWPATLVQPVGSPLSLECTVEGTSNPNLYWYRQAAGRGLQLLFYSVGIGQISSEVPQNLSASRPQDRQFILSSKKLLLSDSGFYLCAWSIGTSYGYTFGSGTRLTVV.

This clone was observed a few times. The chain uses TRBV30 and TRBJ2-1; D call uncertain. Trimming cost V 6 bases and J 0 bases, with 18 bases left between them. The CDR3 consists of 16 residues. The germline V gene encodes CDR1 GTSNPN and CDR2 SVGIG (reference sequence). The CDR3 loop reads CACLLSGPSSYNEQFF. The CDR3 DNA sequence: TGTGCCTGCCTGTTGTCGGGCCCCAGCTCCTACAATGAGCAGTTCTTC.

Concerning this clone itself: This CDR3 is also generated by other DNA sequences in the sample. The chain links TRBV7-2 to TRBJ2-1; TRBD1 is a possible D gene (6 bases). The V gene lost 5 bases and the J gene lost 0 bases, with 11 bases spanning the gap. CDR3 length equals 15 residues. Germline V lookup: CDR1 SGHTA, CDR2 FQGNSA. CDR3 amino acids: CASSTDRSSYNEQFF. In DNA form, the CDR3 reads TGTGCCAGCAGCACCGACAGGAGCTCCTACAATGAGCAGTTCTTC.

The rearrangement links TRBV4-3 to TRBJ2-2; D is unclear. The CDR3 totals 16 residues. From germline, CDR1 is LGHNA and CDR2 YSLEER. The V end was cut by 0 bases, the J end by 0 bases, with 8 bases between. The CDR3 coding sequence is TGCGCCAGCAGCCAAGAGGGTCGGGCGAACACCGGGGAGCTGTTTTTT. Protein: CASSQEGRANTGELFF.

V gene TRBV30 combines with J gene TRBJ2-4; D gene unclear. Trimming stripped 3 bases from V and 0 bases from J, with 15 bases between. Germline values: CDR1 GTSNPN, CDR2 SVGIG (reference sequence). This CDR3 contains 16 residues. The CDR3 nucleotides are TGTGCCTGGAGAATAACAAGACGGATAGCCAAAAACATTCAGTACTTC. Translation: CAWRITRRIAKNIQYF.